One sample yielded the 4 T cell receptor beta chains listed below, sequenced in a study of blood T cell repertoires in COVID-19. Using immunoSEQ multiplex PCR, the repertoire was profiled, and TCRdb retains in-frame clones only, with some absent. The sample has about 150,000 clones; 81% are singletons. The sample consisted of peripheral blood. These receptors came from a human donor with acute or convalescent COVID-19. The donor label of this sample is uncertain.

This chain uses TRBV12-3 or TRBV12-4 with TRBJ2-7; possibly TRBD2 for D (7 bases). V gave up 7 bases and J gave up 3 bases, with 13 bases separating them. This CDR3 contains 13 residues. CDR3 sequence (DNA): TGTGCCAGCAAGCGGGAAGGGGGCTACGAGCAGTACGTC. Its protein is CASKREGGYEQYV.

This rearrangement joins TRBV6-1 to TRBJ1-5; D is unclear. This CDR3 has 11 amino acids. The germline V gene has CDR1 MNHNS and CDR2 SASEGT. Trimming took 3 bases from V and 7 from J, leaving 4 bases between them. CDR3 coding DNA: TGTGCCAGCAGTGATCGGCAGCCCCAGCATTTT. It is translated as CASSDRQPQHF.

This clone occurred once. The CDR3 DNA follows: TGTGCCACCAGCTCCCGAGGCTACCGTTTACCCAGCTCCTACAATGAGCAGTTCTTC. This encodes CATSSRGYRLPSSYNEQFF. The J gene is TRBJ2-1, the V gene TRBV24-1; D unresolved. Germline V gene data show CDR1 as KGHDR and CDR2 as SFDVKD. V gave up 7 bases and J gave up 0 bases, with 24 bases separating them. The CDR3 is made up of 19 amino acids.

V is TRBV6-4 and J is TRBJ1-2; D is undetermined. The germline V and J ends were trimmed by 11 bases and 4 bases, with 20 bases remaining between them. The CDR3 is 14 residues long. Germline CDR1 is MRHNA and CDR2 is SNTAGT. The CDR3 DNA sequence: TGTGCCCTAAGGGAGACCACTCCCTGCTATGGCTACACCTTC. Translated: CALRETTPCYGYTF.